Shown below are 4 T cell receptor beta chains from a single sample sequenced in a study of CD8+ T cells in alopecia areata. cDNA prepared by RNA extraction and subsequent reverse transcription served as the template for sequencing. Sequencing used immunoSEQ multiplex PCR; TCRdb keeps in-frame clones, though not all of them. This repertoire holds about 19,000 clones, and none appear only once. Cell sorting was performed on pooled cutaneous lymph node cells with CD4, CD8alpha, NKG2D, NKG2ACE and other markers. Sequenced input: CD8+ T cells sorted from a lymph node. The receptors shown here come from a C3H/HeJ mouse with alopecia areata. For this strain, the MHC haplotype corresponds to H2-k.

This clone was observed at least ten times. Genes and germline are mouse. The read ends 4 residues early relative to the CDR3; the germline J gene fills the gap. The rearrangement links TRBV13-3 to TRBJ2-7; D is undetermined. The ends were cut back, 2 bases at V and 0 bases at J, with 6 bases in the middle. Germline V lookup: CDR1 NNHDY, CDR2 SYVADS. This CDR3 has 13 amino acids. The chain's CDR3 is CASSDPSSYEQYF. The part of the CDR3 DNA that was read is TGTGCCAGCAGTGACCCCAGCTCCTAT.

A few counts support this clone. Gene names are the mouse ones. The CDR3 goes on 4 residues after the read ends, and that part is filled in from the germline J gene. The V gene is TRBV19, the J gene TRBJ2-3, with 10 nucleotides matching TRBD2. This CDR3 is 17 amino acids long. Per germline, CDR1 FNHDT and CDR2 SITEND (reference sequence). Losses at the gene ends were 4 bases for V and 0 bases for J; bases not matched to a gene: 8. The part of the CDR3 DNA that was read is TGTGCCAGCAGTGTGGGACTGGGGTTCTCTAGTGCAGAA. Protein: CASSVGLGFSSAE. The entire CDR3 protein reads CASSVGLGFSSAETLYF.

This clone was observed many times. The database protein in TCRdb disagrees with the DNA translation at residue 12; the sequence shown here was translated from the DNA. Germline and genes: mouse. Read sequence stops 3 residues before the CDR3 end, and the germline J gene provides the missing end. The chain uses TRBV13-3 and TRBJ1-3, with D unresolved. This CDR3 comprises 15 residues. V lost 0 bases and J 0 bases, leaving 7 bases between the germline ends. Germline V gene sequence: CDR1 NNHDY, CDR2 SYVADS. The CDR3 reads CASSDGGSSGNTLYF. The covered CDR3 bases are TGTGCCAGCAGTGATGGAGGGTCTTCTGGAAATACG.

This clone was detected ten times or more. Gene names follow the mouse nomenclature. Read coverage stops 4 residues before the CDR3 terminus; the germline J gene supplies the remainder. The rearrangement uses TRBV14 and TRBJ2-7; tentative D call: TRBD1 (5 bases). CDR1 and CDR2 (germline): SGHDT, FRDEAV. The CDR3 spans 12 residues. CDR3 sequence reads: CASSPDRYEQYF. CDR3 bases read: TGTGCCAGCAGTCCCGACAGATAT.